This TCR beta chain is drawn from a study of T cell repertoires in cytomegalovirus infection. Study-level results: The response measured ex vivo was dominated by TCR beta clonotypes (HLA-C-restricted and CMV-specific).

The CDR3 has 13 residues. Looked up from germline, CDR1 is SNHLY and CDR2 is FYNNEI. Trimming took 5 bases from V and 4 from J, leaving 11 bases between them. This clonotype was counted only a few times. Its antigen is not identified. TCRdb processed the reads anew with MiXCR; each CDR3 protein has one entry. This table holds fewer than 550,000 distinct CDR3 sequences, approximately 15% found once. The J gene is TRBJ2-5, the V gene TRBV2; D gene ambiguous. The sequence came from a human donor in good health (CMV status not recorded). Some clones in this sample may be carry-over from other donors' samples. What was sequenced was CD8+ T cells from PBMCs. The CDR3 DNA reads TGTGCCAGCAGTCGTAGGAGTGGAGAGACCCAGTACTTC. Translating it yields CASSRRSGETQYF.